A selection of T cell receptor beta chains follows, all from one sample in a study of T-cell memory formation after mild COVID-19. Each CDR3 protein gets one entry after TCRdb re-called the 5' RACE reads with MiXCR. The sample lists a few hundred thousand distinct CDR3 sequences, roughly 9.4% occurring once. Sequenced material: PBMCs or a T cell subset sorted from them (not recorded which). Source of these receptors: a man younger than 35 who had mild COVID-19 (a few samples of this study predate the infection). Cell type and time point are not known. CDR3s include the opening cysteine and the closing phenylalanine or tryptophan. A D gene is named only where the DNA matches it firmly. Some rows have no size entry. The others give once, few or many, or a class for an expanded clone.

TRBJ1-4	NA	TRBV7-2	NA	CASSLAGQRGEKLFF	TGTGCCAGCAGCTTAGCGGGGCAACGGGGGGAAAAACTGTTTTTT
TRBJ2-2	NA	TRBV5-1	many	CASSFNTGELFF	TGCGCCAGCAGCTTTAACACCGGGGAGCTGTTTTTT
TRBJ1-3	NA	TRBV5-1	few	CASSFGSGNTIYF	TGCGCCAGCAGCTTCGGGTCTGGAAACACCATATATTTT
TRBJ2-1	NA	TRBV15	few	CATSLEGGLKADEQFF	TGTGCCACCAGCCTCGAGGGGGGGCTGAAAGCGGATGAGCAGTTCTTC
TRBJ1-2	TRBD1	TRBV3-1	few	CASSQDVGTGIRGYTF	TGTGCCAGCAGCCAAGATGTGGGGACAGGGATCCGGGGCTACACCTTC
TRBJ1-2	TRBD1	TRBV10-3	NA	CAISSWDSGYTF	TGTGCCATCAGCTCGTGGGACAGCGGCTACACCTTC
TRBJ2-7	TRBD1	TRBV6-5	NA	CATIDRGYEQYF	TGTGCCACCATCGACAGGGGCTACGAGCAGTACTTC
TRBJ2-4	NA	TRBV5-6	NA	CASSSGGRLDIQYF	TGTGCCAGCAGCTCCGGGGGGCGGCTAGACATTCAGTACTTC
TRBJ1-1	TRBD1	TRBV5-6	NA	CASTGQGAAEAFF	TGTGCCAGCACCGGACAGGGTGCGGCTGAAGCTTTCTTT
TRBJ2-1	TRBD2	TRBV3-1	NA	CASSQGKGLAGDEQFF	TGTGCCAGCAGCCAAGGAAAGGGACTAGCGGGGGATGAGCAGTTCTTC
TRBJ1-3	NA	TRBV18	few	CASAQGDGGFTIYF	TGTGCCAGCGCCCAAGGGGACGGCGGGTTCACCATATATTTT
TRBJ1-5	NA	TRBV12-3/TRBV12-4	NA	CASRSGGTAQHF	TGTGCCAGCAGATCCGGGGGGACGGCCCAGCATTTT
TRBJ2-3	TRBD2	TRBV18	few	CASSETLAGRTQYF	TGTGCCAGCTCTGAGACCTTAGCGGGGAGAACGCAGTATTTT
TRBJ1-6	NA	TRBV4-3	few	CASSPLLGGFEPLHF	TGCGCCAGCAGCCCCCTCCTAGGCGGTTTCGAGCCCCTCCACTTT
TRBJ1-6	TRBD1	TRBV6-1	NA	CASSGTGTGGYNSPLHF	TGTGCCAGCAGTGGGACAGGGACAGGGGGGTATAATTCACCCCTCCACTTT
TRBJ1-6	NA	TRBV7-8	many	CASSSWRGYDSPLHF	TGTGCCAGCAGCAGCTGGCGGGGCTACGATTCACCCCTCCACTTT
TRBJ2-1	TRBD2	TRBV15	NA	CATSRGNSGSNEQFF	TGTGCCACCAGCAGAGGCAATAGCGGGTCCAATGAGCAGTTCTTC
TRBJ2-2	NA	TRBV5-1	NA	CASSSRFRTGNTGELFF	TGCGCCAGCAGCTCTCGTTTTCGGACGGGGAACACCGGGGAGCTGTTTTTT
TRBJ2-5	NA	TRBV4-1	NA	CASSQVQPQETQYF	TGCGCCAGCAGCCAAGTCCAGCCCCAAGAGACCCAGTACTTC
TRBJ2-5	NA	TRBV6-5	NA	CASSYSGLGGGETQYF	TGTGCCAGCAGTTACTCAGGACTGGGGGGCGGGGAGACCCAGTACTTC
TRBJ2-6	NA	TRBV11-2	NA	CAGRGLRSGANVLTF	TGTGCCGGCCGGGGCCTACGCTCTGGGGCCAACGTCCTGACTTTC
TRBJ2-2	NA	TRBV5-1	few	CASSRQGELFF	TGCGCCAGCAGCCGTCAGGGGGAGCTGTTTTTT
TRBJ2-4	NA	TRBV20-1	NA	CSAREEGRNIQYF	TGCAGTGCTAGAGAAGAGGGGCGGAACATTCAGTACTTC
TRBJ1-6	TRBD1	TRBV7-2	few	CASSSTGLSPLHF	TGTGCCAGCAGCTCGACAGGGCTTTCACCCCTCCACTTT
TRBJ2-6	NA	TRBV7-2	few	CASRRKASSGANVLTF	TGTGCCAGCAGGCGAAAAGCGTCCTCTGGGGCCAACGTCCTGACTTTC
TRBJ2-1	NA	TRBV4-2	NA	CASSQDGAGSSYNEQFF	TGTGCCAGCAGCCAAGATGGGGCGGGAAGTTCCTACAATGAGCAGTTCTTC
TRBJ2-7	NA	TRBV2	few	CASSEKDVAYF	TGTGCCAGCAGTGAAAAGGACGTCGCGTACTTC
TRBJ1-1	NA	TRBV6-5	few	CASSPPLGLKNTEAFF	TGTGCCAGCAGTCCACCCCTGGGCCTTAAGAACACTGAAGCTTTCTTT
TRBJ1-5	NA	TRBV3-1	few	CASSQDNSQPQHF	TGTGCCAGCAGCCAAGATAATTCCCAGCCCCAGCATTTT
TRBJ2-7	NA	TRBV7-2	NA	CASSLEDPLPYEQYF	TGTGCCAGCAGCTTAGAGGACCCCCTTCCCTACGAGCAGTACTTC
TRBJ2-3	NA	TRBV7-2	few	CASSLTYRASTDTQYF	TGTGCCAGCAGCTTAACTTATCGGGCTAGCACAGATACGCAGTATTTT
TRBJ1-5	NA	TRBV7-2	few	CASSLASANQPQHF	TGTGCCAGCAGCTTAGCCTCAGCAAACCAGCCCCAGCATTTT
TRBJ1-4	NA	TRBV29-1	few	CSVRTRGEKLFF	TGCAGCGTTCGGACTCGAGGTGAAAAACTGTTTTTT
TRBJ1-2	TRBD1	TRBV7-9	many	CASTTPTGPYGYTF	TGTGCCAGCACCACCCCGACAGGGCCCTATGGCTACACCTTC
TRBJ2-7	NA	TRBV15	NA	CATSRSLSYEQYF	TGTGCCACCAGCAGATCACTCTCCTACGAGCAGTACTTC
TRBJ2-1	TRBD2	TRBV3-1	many	CASSQDWRAGAYNEQFF	TGTGCCAGCAGCCAAGATTGGAGAGCGGGGGCCTACAATGAGCAGTTCTTC
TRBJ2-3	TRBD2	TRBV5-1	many	CASSSFSLAATDTQYF	TGCGCCAGCAGCAGCTTCTCACTAGCGGCGACAGATACGCAGTATTTT
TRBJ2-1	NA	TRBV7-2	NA	CASSLETRREQFF	TGTGCCAGCAGCTTGGAGACTAGGCGAGAGCAGTTCTTC
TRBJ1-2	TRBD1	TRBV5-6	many	CASSLDRGRGYTF	TGTGCCAGCAGCTTAGACAGGGGGCGCGGCTACACCTTC
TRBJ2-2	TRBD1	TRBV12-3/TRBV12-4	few	CASSKGRQGAGELFF	TGTGCCAGCAGCAAGGGGCGGCAGGGGGCCGGGGAGCTGTTTTTT
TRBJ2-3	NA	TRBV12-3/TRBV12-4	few	CASRPPSAHTDTQYF	TGTGCCAGCAGACCTCCCTCGGCACACACAGATACGCAGTATTTT
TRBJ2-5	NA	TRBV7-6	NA	CASSPSTEQTQYF	TGTGCCAGCAGCCCCTCGACTGAACAGACCCAGTACTTC
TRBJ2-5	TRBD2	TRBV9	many	CASSGGLAAETQYF	TGTGCCAGCAGCGGGGGACTAGCCGCGGAGACCCAGTACTTC
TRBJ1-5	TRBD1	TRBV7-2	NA	CASSGDQRDRYNQPQHF	TGTGCCAGCAGCGGGGACCAAAGGGACAGATACAATCAGCCCCAGCATTTT
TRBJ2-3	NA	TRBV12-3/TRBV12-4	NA	CASSFVGGSSTDTQYF	TGTGCCAGCAGTTTCGTTGGGGGTTCTAGCACAGATACGCAGTATTTT
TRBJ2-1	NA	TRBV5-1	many	CASRTPPGARQFF	TGCGCCAGCAGGACCCCACCCGGGGCACGGCAGTTCTTC
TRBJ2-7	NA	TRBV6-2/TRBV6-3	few	CASSHRTGYEQYF	TGTGCCAGCAGCCACCGTACGGGCTACGAGCAGTACTTC
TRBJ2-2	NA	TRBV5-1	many	CASHTGNTGELFF	TGCGCCAGCCATACGGGCAACACCGGGGAGCTGTTTTTT